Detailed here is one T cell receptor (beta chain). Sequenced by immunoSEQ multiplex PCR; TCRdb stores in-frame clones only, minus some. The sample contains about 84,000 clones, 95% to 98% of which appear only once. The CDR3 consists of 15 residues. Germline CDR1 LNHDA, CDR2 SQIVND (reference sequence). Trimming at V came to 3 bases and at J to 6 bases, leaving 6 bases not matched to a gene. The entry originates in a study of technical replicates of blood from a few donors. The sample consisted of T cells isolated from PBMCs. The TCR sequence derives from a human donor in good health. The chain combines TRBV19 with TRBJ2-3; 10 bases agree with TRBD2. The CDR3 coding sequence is TGTGCCAGTAGTATCCTAGCGGGAGTTATGGATACGCAGTATTTT. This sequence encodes CASSILAGVMDTQYF. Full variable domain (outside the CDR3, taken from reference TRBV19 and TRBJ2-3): DGGITQSPKYLFRKEGQNVTLSCEQNLNHDAMYWYRQDPGQGLRLIYYSQIVNDFQKGDIAEGYSVSREKKESFPLTVTSAQKNPTAFYLCASSILAGVMDTQYFGPGTRLTVL.